One and the same sample provided the 13 T cell receptor beta chains below, sequenced in a study of cytomegalovirus exposure and HLA in healthy donors. The table came from immunoSEQ multiplex PCR; TCRdb's copy has only in-frame clones and leaves some out. Here the sample spans about 97,000 clones, around 96% being singletons. The specimen sequenced was PBMCs. These receptors all come from a woman under 30 in good health and CMV-seronegative.

This chain links TRBV7-6 with TRBJ1-5; 7 bases agree with TRBD1. Per germline, CDR1 SGHVS and CDR2 FNYEAQ. The V gene end was trimmed by 10 bases and the J gene end by 0 bases; junction bases not matched to a gene: 12. The CDR3 is 16 residues long. The CDR3 loop is CAKTTGTAFSNQPQHF. The CDR3 nucleotides read TGTGCCAAAACAACCGGGACAGCATTTAGCAATCAGCCCCAGCATTTT.

V and J are TRBV6-5 and TRBJ1-6, with D possibly being TRBD1 (5 bases). Germline loops: CDR1 MNHEY, CDR2 SVGAGI. The CDR3 totals 16 residues. The V and J ends lost 0 bases and 6 bases respectively, with 12 bases between them. The CDR3 here is CASSYSGRDPNSPLHF. DNA of the CDR3: TGTGCCAGCAGTTACTCGGGGAGGGACCCTAATTCACCCCTCCACTTT.

The gene calls are TRBV18 and TRBJ2-1, with 7 nucleotides matching TRBD1. The ends lost 0 bases at V and 6 bases at J; junction bases unmatched: 8. Germline CDR1 reads KGHSH; CDR2 reads LQKENI. This CDR3 is built from 16 residues. The CDR3 DNA follows: TGTGCCAGCTCACCACCGAAGAACAGGGGATTCAATGAGCAGTTCTTC. This encodes CASSPPKNRGFNEQFF.

The chain recombines TRBV29-1 with TRBJ2-7, with 11 nucleotides matching TRBD1. CDR1 and CDR2 from the germline V gene are SQVTM and ANQGSEA. CDR3 size: 14 residues. V lost 6 bases, J lost 1 base, and 5 bases stayed unmatched. CDR3 bases: TGCAGCGTAGCCGGACAGGGGGCGTCCTACGAGCAGTACTTC. Its protein is CSVAGQGASYEQYF.

The chain links TRBV10-3 to TRBJ2-6; 7 nucleotides match TRBD2. This CDR3 is 19 amino acids long. With 7 bases clipped from V and 0 bases from J, the junction kept 15 bases outside the gene matches. Germline V gene data show CDR1 as ENHRY and CDR2 as SYGVKD. CDR3 sequence: CAITGGLERDDSGANVLTF. The CDR3 DNA is TGTGCCATCACCGGAGGTTTAGAGCGGGACGACTCTGGGGCCAACGTCCTGACTTTC.

Written as DNA, the CDR3 is TGTGCCAGCAGCTTAAGGGGGAATGAAGCTTTCTTT. It specifies CASSLRGNEAFF. The V and J genes are TRBV7-9 and TRBJ1-1, with D perhaps matching TRBD1 (6 bases). CDR3 size: 12 residues. Germline CDR1 reads SEHNR; CDR2 reads FQNEAQ (reference sequence). The V end was cut by 2 bases, the J end by 7 bases, with 8 bases between. Full variable domain (missing parts from reference TRBV7-9 and TRBJ1-1): DTGVSQNPRHKITKRGQNVTFRCDPISEHNRLYWYRQTLGQGPEFLTYFQNEAQLEKSRLLSDRFSAERPKGSFSTLEIQRTEQGDSAMYLCASSLRGNEAFFGQGTRLTVV.

The rearrangement uses TRBV19 and TRBJ2-7; D gene unclear. CDR1 and CDR2 (germline): LNHDA, SQIVND (reference sequence). Trimming removed 3 bases from V and 5 bases from J, with 8 bases in between. The CDR3 runs 12 residues. CDR3 sequence (DNA): TGTGCCAGTAGTATCCGAGGCGACGAGCAGTACTTC. Its translation: CASSIRGDEQYF.

V usage is TRBV7-2 and J usage is TRBJ2-3; 7 nucleotides align to TRBD2. The CDR3 loop spans 15 amino acids. V lost 3 bases to trimming and J lost 1 base; unmatched junction nucleotides: 4. Germline loops: CDR1 SGHTA, CDR2 FQGNSA. CDR3 bases: TGTGCCAGCAGCTTTGTGAGCGGGGGCACAGATACGCAGTATTTT. Protein sequence: CASSFVSGGTDTQYF.

The chain couples TRBV6-1 to TRBJ2-5; 8 nucleotides align to TRBD1. Germline CDR1 MNHNS, CDR2 SASEGT. The CDR3 consists of 15 residues. After removal of 5 bases from V and 4 bases from J, the junction contained 9 bases not matched to a gene. CDR3 sequence: CASSQYGQGRETQYF. The CDR3 DNA reads as TGTGCCAGCAGTCAATACGGACAGGGAAGAGAGACCCAGTACTTC.

The chain uses TRBV4-1 and TRBJ1-2; D might be TRBD1 (6 bases). Germline V lookup: CDR1 MGHRA, CDR2 YSYEKL. The V end lost 0 bases, the J end lost 3 bases, and 11 bases lay between the germline ends. The CDR3 is made up of 15 amino acids. The CDR3 is CASSQDINRDYGYTF. The CDR3 bases are TGCGCCAGCAGCCAAGATATAAACAGGGACTATGGCTACACCTTC.

The chain uses TRBV6-1 and TRBJ2-2; D gene unclear. V dropped 7 bases and J dropped 1 base, with 7 bases sitting between them. The CDR3 extends over 13 amino acids. CDR1 MNHNS and CDR2 SASEGT come from the germline V gene. The DNA for the CDR3 is TGTGCCAGCACGGCGGTGAACACCGGGGAGCTGTTTTTT. Encoded protein: CASTAVNTGELFF.

CDR3 DNA sequence: TGTGCCAGCAGCAAGAACGGCAGGGGAGTCTCCTACGAGCAGTACTTC. Encoded protein: CASSKNGRGVSYEQYF. This sequence joins TRBV21-1 and TRBJ2-7; the D call in the table, TRBD1, was not verified against the DNA. TRBV21-1 is given as a pseudogene. The CDR3 is made up of 16 amino acids.

The V and J genes are TRBV19 and TRBJ2-3; 9 positions agree with TRBD2. CDR1 is LNHDA, CDR2 SQIVND, per germline (reference sequence). V was pared by 5 bases and J by 4 bases, with 7 bases of the junction left unmatched. CDR3 length equals 15 residues. CDR3 sequence: CASSRAGGPADTQYF. The CDR3, as DNA: TGTGCCAGTAGTCGCGCGGGAGGGCCCGCAGATACGCAGTATTTT.